The 22 T cell receptor beta chains reported below all come from one sample, sequenced in a study of post-analysis software for immune sequencing data. Study observations and caveats: Patients used about 5 TRBV segments, including TRBV5-6, TRBV5-1 and TRBV20-1, more often than controls.

Prepared libraries of TCR beta cDNA carried unique molecular identifiers. TCRdb re-called the PCR reads with MiXCR, one entry per CDR3 protein. The sample has about 380,000 distinct CDR3 sequences, around 37% seen once. These receptors are not linked to any known antigen. Sequenced input: blood. These receptor sequences come from a girl aged 10 to 17 with multiple sclerosis.

This clonotype was detected many times. This chain connects TRBV7-3 to TRBJ2-6, with a tentative D call TRBD1 (6 bases). This CDR3 contains 15 residues. Per the germline V gene, CDR1 is SGHTA and CDR2 is FQGTGA. With 6 bases removed from V and 2 bases from J, the gap between germline ends came to 11 bases. The CDR3 loop is CASSSTGTGANVLTF. CDR3 in DNA: TGTGCCAGCAGTTCCACAGGGACTGGGGCCAACGTCCTGACTTTC.

This clonotype has a handful of counts. The rearrangement uses TRBV20-1 and TRBJ2-1, with 8 bases identical to TRBD2. Germline CDR1 reads DFQATT; CDR2 reads SNEGSKA (reference sequence). The CDR3 extends over 12 amino acids. V dropped 3 bases and J dropped 10; count of bases not matched to a gene: 5. The CDR3 loop is CSARGLVNEQFF. The CDR3 region has the DNA TGCAGTGCTAGGGGACTAGTTAACGAGCAGTTCTTC.

This clonotype was detected a few times. The rearrangement uses TRBV3-1 and TRBJ2-7; a weak D match, TRBD2 (5 bases). This CDR3 is built from 12 residues. The germline gives CDR1 LGHDT, CDR2 YNNKEL (reference sequence). The ends were cut back, 0 bases at V and 7 bases at J, with 7 bases in the middle. CDR3 sequence (DNA): TGTGCCAGCAGCCAAGATCGCGGGGAGCAGTACTTC. Translation: CASSQDRGEQYF.

The V gene is TRBV6-6, the J gene TRBJ2-1, with TRBD2 identical over 14 bases. The germline V gene has CDR1 MNHNY and CDR2 SVGAGI (reference sequence). Losses at the gene ends were 5 bases for V and 5 bases for J; bases not matched to a gene: 8. This CDR3 has 17 amino acids. DNA of the CDR3: TGTGCCAGCAGTCCCCCGGGACTAGCGGGGGTGAACAATGAGCAGTTCTTC. Translated: CASSPPGLAGVNNEQFF.

The chain couples TRBV20-1 to TRBJ1-5; TRBD1 might be the D (6 bases). The length of the CDR3 is 15 residues. V lost 3 bases, J lost 7 bases, and 19 bases lay in between. Per germline, CDR1 DFQATT and CDR2 SNEGSKA (reference sequence). CDR3 protein: CSARARGGAGQPQHF. The CDR3 nucleotides are TGCAGTGCTAGGGCGCGGGGGGGGGCAGGGCAGCCCCAGCATTTT.

This chain joins TRBV7-2 and TRBJ2-5; 7 nucleotides match TRBD1. Losses at the gene ends were 5 bases for V and 3 bases for J; bases not matched to a gene: 12. This CDR3 comprises 16 residues. Germline assignment: CDR1 SGHTA and CDR2 FQGNSA. The CDR3 protein is CASSPIGTDQKETQYF. The DNA of the CDR3 is TGTGCCAGCAGCCCAATTGGGACAGACCAAAAAGAGACCCAGTACTTC. The full variable domain, rest sourced from reference TRBV7-2 and TRBJ2-5, is GAGVSQSPSNKVTEKGKDVELRCDPISGHTALYWYRQSLGQGLEFLIYFQGNSAPDKSGLPSDRFSAERTGGSVSTLTIQRTQQEDSAVYLCASSPIGTDQKETQYFGPGTRLLVL.

The rearrangement joins TRBV20-1 to TRBJ1-2, with D tentatively TRBD1 (5 bases). The CDR3 runs 16 residues. V gave up 0 bases and J gave up 3 bases, with 17 bases separating them. Germline CDR1 is DFQATT and CDR2 is SNEGSKA (reference sequence). CDR3 in amino acids: CSARDSGPVSHYGYTF. CDR3 nucleotide sequence: TGCAGTGCTAGAGATTCGGGGCCAGTCAGCCACTATGGCTACACCTTC.

This clonotype showed up just a few times. This chain links TRBV7-2 with TRBJ2-2, with a weak D call TRBD2 (6 bases). The CDR3 runs to 16 residues. The germline gives CDR1 SGHTA, CDR2 FQGNSA. The V and J ends lost 5 bases and 5 bases respectively, with 18 bases between them. As DNA, the CDR3 is TGTGCCAGCAGCCCGGCCGGCGGGGAGAGGACCGGGGAGCTGTTTTTT. It codes for CASSPAGGERTGELFF.

This clonotype occurred once. The chain recombines TRBV7-2 with TRBJ1-2; TRBD1 aligns across 8 bases. Losses at the gene ends were 4 bases for V and 8 bases for J; bases not matched to a gene: 9. The germline gives CDR1 SGHTA, CDR2 FQGNSA. CDR3 length equals 14 residues. The DNA for the CDR3 is TGTGCCAGCAGCTCCGGACAGGGTCGAAACGGCTACACCTTC. This codes for CASSSGQGRNGYTF.

The genes are TRBV4-3 and TRBJ2-3; 7 nucleotides align to TRBD2. V trimming: 2 bases; J trimming: 0 bases; junction bases outside the gene matches: 8. CDR3 size: 17 residues. Per the germline V gene, CDR1 is LGHNA and CDR2 is YSLEER. The CDR3 loop reads CASSQSPLAASTDTQYF. DNA for the CDR3: TGCGCCAGCAGCCAATCCCCCCTAGCGGCTAGCACAGATACGCAGTATTTT.

In its sample, this clonotype was seen a few times. The gene calls are TRBV27 and TRBJ2-5; a weak D match, TRBD1 (5 bases). Trimming left V 2 bases short and J 4 bases short, with 14 bases between. Germline CDR1 is MNHEY and CDR2 is SMNVEV (reference sequence). The CDR3 has 15 residues. This chain's CDR3 is CASSLLGRGGETQYF. The CDR3, as DNA: TGTGCCAGCAGTTTACTGGGGCGTGGCGGAGAGACCCAGTACTTC.

The V call is TRBV7-9, the J call TRBJ1-4, with D perhaps TRBD1 (5 bases). The CDR3 extends over 15 amino acids. Germline-derived CDR1 and CDR2 are SEHNR and FQNEAQ (reference sequence). Trimming shortened V by 1 base and J by 4 bases, and 10 bases separated the two germline ends. DNA for the CDR3: TGTGCCAGCAGCTTAGAGGGGTTGGATAATGAAAAACTGTTTTTT. Translating gives CASSLEGLDNEKLFF. The whole variable domain, filled in from reference TRBV7-9 and TRBJ1-4, reads DTGVSQNPRHKITKRGQNVTFRCDPISEHNRLYWYRQTLGQGPEFLTYFQNEAQLEKSRLLSDRFSAERPKGSFSTLEIQRTEQGDSAMYLCASSLEGLDNEKLFFGSGTQLSVL.

The CDR3 DNA follows: TGTGCCAGCAGCTTAGGTTCTGAGTTGGGGGAGCAGTACTTC. Translating gives CASSLGSELGEQYF. The chain uses TRBV7-3 and TRBJ2-5; D could derive from TRBD1 or TRBD2 (5 bases each). Germline assignment: CDR1 SGHTA and CDR2 FQGTGA. V gave up 2 bases and J gave up 11 bases, with 18 bases separating them. The CDR3 runs 14 residues. The entire variable domain, with the rest obtained from reference TRBV7-3 and TRBJ2-5, is as follows: GAGVSQTPSNKVTEKGKYVELRCDPISGHTALYWYRQSLGQGPEFLIYFQGTGAADDSGLPNDRFFAVRPEGSVSTLKIQRTERGDSAVYLCASSLGSELGEQYFGPGTRLLVL.

This clonotype was detected only a few times. The rearrangement links TRBV12-3 or TRBV12-4 to TRBJ2-7, with D perhaps assigned TRBD1 or TRBD2 (5 bases each). Trimming stripped 5 bases from V and 2 bases from J, with 10 bases between. CDR3 length: 13 residues. For the CDR3, the DNA is TGTGCCAGCAGTCCCGGGGCGACCTACGAGCAGTACTTC. It yields the protein CASSPGATYEQYF.

Only a few counts were recorded for this clonotype. The gene calls are TRBV5-1 and TRBJ2-7, with TRBD1 matching over 8 bases. Germline trimming cut 7 bases from V and 3 bases from J; bases unmatched to any gene: 9. CDR3 length equals 14 residues. CDR1 SGHRS and CDR2 YFSETQ come from the germline V gene. The DNA for the CDR3 is TGCGCCAGCGGCCAGGCAGGGGGCGGCTACGAGCAGTACTTC. Encoded protein: CASGQAGGGYEQYF.

Only a few counts were recorded for this clonotype. The chain employs TRBV10-3 and TRBJ2-1; 7 nucleotides agree with TRBD2. Germline CDR1 reads ENHRY; CDR2 reads SYGVKD. Trimming removed 11 bases from V and 8 bases from J; junction bases left unmatched: 18. The CDR3 is made up of 15 amino acids. CDR3 protein: CAASAGTNSGDEQFF. CDR3 sequence (DNA): TGTGCCGCCAGTGCCGGGACTAACAGCGGCGATGAGCAGTTCTTC.

The chain employs TRBV11-2 and TRBJ2-2, with D possibly TRBD1 on 8 matching bases. CDR1 SGHAT and CDR2 FQNNGV come from the germline V gene. V lost 3 bases, J lost 2 bases, and 25 bases lay in between. CDR3 length equals 20 residues. DNA of the CDR3: TGTGCCAGCAGCTTCTTCTTGACTCGGACAGGGAGGGACAACACCGGGGAGCTGTTTTTT. It is translated as CASSFFLTRTGRDNTGELFF.

The V gene is TRBV13, the J gene TRBJ2-7, with D uncertain. The length of the CDR3 is 14 residues. Germline CDR1 is PRHDT and CDR2 is FYEKMQ (reference sequence). V lost 5 bases and J lost 0, with 11 bases in between. The CDR3 reads CASSPRSVSYEQYF. For the CDR3, the DNA is TGTGCCAGCAGCCCCCGTTCAGTCTCCTACGAGCAGTACTTC.

This chain uses TRBV12-3 or TRBV12-4 with TRBJ2-5, with D perhaps TRBD2 (7 bases). TRBJ2-7 matches the DNA end more closely, so the J call is doubtful. The CDR3 consists of 14 residues. CDR3 amino acids: CASSLRGGQYEQYF. The CDR3 DNA sequence: TGTGCCAGCAGTTTAAGGGGGGGCCAATACGAGCAGTACTTC.

This chain uses TRBV6-2 or TRBV6-3 with TRBJ1-5; D might be TRBD1 (6 bases). With 10 bases removed from V and 3 bases from J, the gap between germline ends came to 19 bases. CDR1 and CDR2 (germline): MNHEY, SVGEGT. This CDR3 is built from 15 residues. CDR3 protein: CATLSRNRDNQPQHF. CDR3 in DNA: TGTGCCACGCTATCCCGGAACAGGGACAATCAGCCCCAGCATTTT.

This clonotype was counted between two and nine times. The chain uses TRBV3-1 and TRBJ2-7, with TRBD1 as a possible D gene (6 bases). V gave up 4 bases and J gave up 4 bases, with 14 bases separating them. CDR3 length: 14 amino acids. Germline V lookup: CDR1 LGHDT, CDR2 YNNKEL (reference sequence). This chain's CDR3 is CASSPEWGLYEQYF. CDR3 DNA sequence: TGTGCCAGCAGCCCCGAGTGGGGGCTATACGAGCAGTACTTC.

The chain joins TRBV5-1 to TRBJ1-2, with a possible D match to TRBD1 (6 bases). The CDR3 runs to 13 residues. Trimming took 5 bases from V and 2 from J, leaving 10 bases between them. Germline V gene lookup returns CDR1 SGHRS and CDR2 YFSETQ. CDR3 residues: CASRSGQNYGYTF. The CDR3 DNA is TGCGCCAGCAGGTCGGGACAAAACTATGGCTACACCTTC.